Listed below are T cell receptor beta chains from one sample, sequenced in a study of T cells in Graves' hyperthyroidism and ophthalmopathy. MiXCR was run by TCRdb on the multiplex PCR reads, yielding one entry per CDR3 protein. The sample includes approximately 640,000 distinct CDR3 sequences, 17% of them seen just once. What was sequenced was blood. All receptors derive from a man aged 50 to 60 with Graves' hyperthyroidism. Each CDR3 is given with its conserved first and last residue. D genes are given only for firm matches. The size field is filled for only some rows; it gives once, few, many or a size class.

many	NA	TRBJ1-5	TRBV28	TGTGCCAGCAGTCCCGACAGGCCAGGTCAGCCCCAGCATTTT	CASSPDRPGQPQHF
NA	NA	TRBJ1-1	TRBV9	TGTGCCAGCAGCGTAACGGGGGCGCTGGGCACTGAAGCTTTCTTT	CASSVTGALGTEAFF
NA	NA	TRBJ2-1	TRBV29-1	TGCAGCGTTTTTTCGGGCGTGTGGAATGAGCAGTTCTTC	CSVFSGVWNEQFF
NA	NA	TRBJ2-5	TRBV2	TGTGCCAGTGTGCGGGATGCGGGAGAGACCCAGTACTTC	CASVRDAGETQYF
NA	TRBD1	TRBJ1-5	TRBV19	TGTGCCAGTAGTACAGACAGGGAATACAATCAGCCCCAGCATTTT	CASSTDREYNQPQHF
NA	NA	TRBJ2-1	TRBV5-1	TGCGCCAGCAGCCCCTATGGGGCTGGCCCAGGGGATGAGCAGTTCTTC	CASSPYGAGPGDEQFF
many	NA	TRBJ1-4	TRBV2	TGTGCCAGCACCCGGATACAGACTAATGAAAAACTGTTTTTT	CASTRIQTNEKLFF
many	TRBD1	TRBJ1-2	TRBV15	TGTGCCACCAGCAGAGACGGGACAGGGGGCCCCAAGGATGGCTACACCTTC	CATSRDGTGGPKDGYTF
many	NA	TRBJ1-6	TRBV2	TGTGCCAGCCGACAGCCGAATTCACCCCTCCACTTT	CASRQPNSPLHF
NA	TRBD1	TRBJ2-1	TRBV5-1	TGCGCCAGCAGCCATAGAGGGACAGACTTTAATGAGCAGTTCTTC	CASSHRGTDFNEQFF
few	NA	TRBJ2-7	TRBV27	TGTGCCAGCAGTAGCCACGGCAGCATCGAGCAGTACTTC	CASSSHGSIEQYF
few	NA	TRBJ2-7	TRBV7-6	TGTGCCAGCAGTCCCGGACGGAGTCGATACGAGCAGTACTTC	CASSPGRSRYEQYF
few	TRBD1	TRBJ1-5	TRBV19	TGTGCCAGTAGTACCGACAGGGACCGACAGCCCCAGCATTTT	CASSTDRDRQPQHF
many	TRBD1	TRBJ1-2	TRBV7-9	TGTGCCAGCAGCTTAGGGGGACAGGGGGCAGATGGCTACACCTTC	CASSLGGQGADGYTF
few	TRBD1	TRBJ1-5	TRBV2	TGTGCCAGCAGTAGGACAGGGGGGGTTCAGCCCCAGCATTTT	CASSRTGGVQPQHF
few	NA	TRBJ2-5	TRBV10-3	TGTGCCATCAGTGATCTCGGGGGGCTTCAAGAGACCCAGTACTTC	CAISDLGGLQETQYF